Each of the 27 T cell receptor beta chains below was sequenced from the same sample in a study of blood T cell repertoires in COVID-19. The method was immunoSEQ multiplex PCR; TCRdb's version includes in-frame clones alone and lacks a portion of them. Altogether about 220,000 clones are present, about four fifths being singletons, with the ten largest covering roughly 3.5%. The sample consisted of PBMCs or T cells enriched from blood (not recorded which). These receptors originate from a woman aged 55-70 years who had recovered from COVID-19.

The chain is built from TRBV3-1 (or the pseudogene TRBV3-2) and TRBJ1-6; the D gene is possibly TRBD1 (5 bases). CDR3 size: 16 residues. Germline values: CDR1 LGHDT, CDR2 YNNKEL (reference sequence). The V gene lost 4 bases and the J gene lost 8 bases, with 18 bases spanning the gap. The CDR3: CASSPGGGSFYSPLHF. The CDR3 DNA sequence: TGTGCCAGCAGCCCCGGGGGGGGATCGTTCTATTCACCCCTCCACTTT.

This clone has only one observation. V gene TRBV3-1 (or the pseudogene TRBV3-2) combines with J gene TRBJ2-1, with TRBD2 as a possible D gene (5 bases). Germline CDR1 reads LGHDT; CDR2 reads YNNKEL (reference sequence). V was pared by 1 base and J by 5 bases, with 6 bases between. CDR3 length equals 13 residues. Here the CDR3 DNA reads TGTGCCAGCAGCCAAGTCGGGGACAATGAGCAGTTCTTC. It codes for CASSQVGDNEQFF.

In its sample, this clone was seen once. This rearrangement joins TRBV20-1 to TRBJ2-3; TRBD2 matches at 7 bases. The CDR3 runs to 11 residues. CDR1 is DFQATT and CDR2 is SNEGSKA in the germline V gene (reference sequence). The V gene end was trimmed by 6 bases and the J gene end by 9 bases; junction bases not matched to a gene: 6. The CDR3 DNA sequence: TGCAGTGCGGCGACTAGCACGACGCAGTATTTT. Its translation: CSAATSTTQYF.

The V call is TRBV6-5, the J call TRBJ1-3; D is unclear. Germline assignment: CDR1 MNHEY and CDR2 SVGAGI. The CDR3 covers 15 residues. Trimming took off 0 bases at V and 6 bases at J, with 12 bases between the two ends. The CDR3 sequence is CASSYSYSPENTIYF. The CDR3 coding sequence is TGTGCCAGCAGTTACTCGTACAGCCCGGAAAACACCATATATTTT.

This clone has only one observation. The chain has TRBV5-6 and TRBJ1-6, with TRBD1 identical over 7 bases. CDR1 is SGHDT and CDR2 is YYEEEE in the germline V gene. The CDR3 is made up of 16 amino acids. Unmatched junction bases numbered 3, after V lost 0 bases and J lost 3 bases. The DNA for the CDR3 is TGTGCCAGCAGCTTGGACAGGGGCCTCTATAATTCACCCCTCCACTTT. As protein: CASSLDRGLYNSPLHF.

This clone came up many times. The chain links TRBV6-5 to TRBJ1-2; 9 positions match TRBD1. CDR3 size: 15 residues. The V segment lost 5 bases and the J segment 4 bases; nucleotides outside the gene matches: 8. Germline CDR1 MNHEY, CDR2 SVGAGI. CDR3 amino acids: CASSPGDREIYGYTF. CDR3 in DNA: TGTGCCAGCAGTCCCGGGGACAGGGAGATCTATGGCTACACCTTC.

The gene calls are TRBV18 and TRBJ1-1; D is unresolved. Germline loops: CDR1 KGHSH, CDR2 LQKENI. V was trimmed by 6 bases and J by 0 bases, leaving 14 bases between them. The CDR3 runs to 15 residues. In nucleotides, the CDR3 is TGTGCCAGCTCTCCCTTTGAGGCCATGAACACTGAAGCTTTCTTT. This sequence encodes CASSPFEAMNTEAFF.

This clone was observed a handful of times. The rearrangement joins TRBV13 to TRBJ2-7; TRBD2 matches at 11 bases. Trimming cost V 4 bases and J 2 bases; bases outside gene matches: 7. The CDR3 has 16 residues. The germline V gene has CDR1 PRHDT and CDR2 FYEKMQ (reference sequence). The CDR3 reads CASSSAGTSGTYEQYF. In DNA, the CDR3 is TGTGCCAGCAGCTCAGCCGGGACTAGCGGTACCTACGAGCAGTACTTC. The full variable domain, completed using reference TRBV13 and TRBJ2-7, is AAGVIQSPRHLIKEKRETATLKCYPIPRHDTVYWYQQGPGQDPQFLISFYEKMQSDKGSIPDRFSAQQFSDYHSELNMSSLELGDSALYFCASSSAGTSGTYEQYFGPGTRLTVT.

In nucleotides, the CDR3 is TGCAGTGCTAGTTTAGTTGGTGAAAAACTGTTTTTT. It yields the protein CSASLVGEKLFF. The chain is built from TRBV20-1 and TRBJ1-4; unclear D gene. This CDR3 spans 12 amino acids. The germline V and J ends were trimmed by 3 bases and 7 bases, with 9 bases remaining between them. Germline V gives CDR1 DFQATT, CDR2 SNEGSKA (reference sequence).

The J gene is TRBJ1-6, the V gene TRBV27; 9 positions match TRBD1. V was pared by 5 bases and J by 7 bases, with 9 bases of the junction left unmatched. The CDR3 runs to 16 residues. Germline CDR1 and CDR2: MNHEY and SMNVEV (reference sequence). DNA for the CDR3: TGTGCCAGCAGTACCACAGGGGGCGCAAGGAATTCACCCCTCCACTTT. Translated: CASSTTGGARNSPLHF.

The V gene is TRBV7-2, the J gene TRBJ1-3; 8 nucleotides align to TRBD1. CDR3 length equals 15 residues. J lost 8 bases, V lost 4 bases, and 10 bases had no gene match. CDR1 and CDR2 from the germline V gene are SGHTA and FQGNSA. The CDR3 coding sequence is TGTGCCAGCAGCTACGAACACAGGGGGAGGGACACCATATATTTT. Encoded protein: CASSYEHRGRDTIYF.

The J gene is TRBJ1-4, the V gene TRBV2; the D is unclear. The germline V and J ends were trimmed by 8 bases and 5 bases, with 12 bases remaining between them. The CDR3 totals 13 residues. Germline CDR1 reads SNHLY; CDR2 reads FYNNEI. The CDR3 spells CASRDNRNEKLFF. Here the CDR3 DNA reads TGTGCCAGCCGGGATAACAGAAATGAAAAACTGTTTTTT. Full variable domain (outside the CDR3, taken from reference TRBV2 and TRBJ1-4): EPEVTQTPSHQVTQMGQEVILRCVPISNHLYFYWYRQILGQKVEFLVSFYNNEISEKSEIFDDQFSVERPDGSNFTLKIRSTKLEDSAMYFCASRDNRNEKLFFGSGTQLSVL.

CDR3 coding DNA: TGCGCCAGCAGCTCCTTGGGCTCAACTAATGAAAAACTGTTTTTT. It encodes CASSSLGSTNEKLFF. The chain is built from TRBV5-1 and TRBJ1-4; D remains unclear. The CDR3 has 15 residues. Germline V gives CDR1 SGHRS, CDR2 YFSETQ. The V and J ends lost 3 bases and 0 bases respectively, with 9 bases between them.

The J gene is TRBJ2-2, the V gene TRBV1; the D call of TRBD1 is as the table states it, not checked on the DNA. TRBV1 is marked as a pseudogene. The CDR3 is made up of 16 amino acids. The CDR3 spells CTSSQVFRFGPGELFF. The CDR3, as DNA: TGCACCAGCAGCCAAGTTTTCAGGTTTGGTCCCGGGGAGCTGTTTTTT.

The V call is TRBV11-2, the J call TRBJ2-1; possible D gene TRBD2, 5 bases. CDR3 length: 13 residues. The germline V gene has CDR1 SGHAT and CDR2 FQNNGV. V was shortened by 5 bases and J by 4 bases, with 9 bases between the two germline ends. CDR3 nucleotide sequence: TGTGCCAGCAGCATAAGGGAGTACAATGAGCAGTTCTTC. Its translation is CASSIREYNEQFF.

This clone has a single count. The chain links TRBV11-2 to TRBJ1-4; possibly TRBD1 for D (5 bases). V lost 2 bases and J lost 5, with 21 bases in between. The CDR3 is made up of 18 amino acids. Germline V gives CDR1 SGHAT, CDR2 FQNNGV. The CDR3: CASSLSRLSGLLNEKLFF. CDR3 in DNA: TGTGCCAGCAGCTTATCACGCCTGTCGGGACTGTTGAATGAAAAACTGTTTTTT.

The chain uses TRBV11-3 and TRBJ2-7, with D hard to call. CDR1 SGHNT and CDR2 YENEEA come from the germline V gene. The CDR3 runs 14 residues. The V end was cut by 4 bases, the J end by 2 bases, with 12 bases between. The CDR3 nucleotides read TGTGCCAGCAGCTCCTCCTATAACCCCTACGAGCAGTACTTC. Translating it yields CASSSSYNPYEQYF.

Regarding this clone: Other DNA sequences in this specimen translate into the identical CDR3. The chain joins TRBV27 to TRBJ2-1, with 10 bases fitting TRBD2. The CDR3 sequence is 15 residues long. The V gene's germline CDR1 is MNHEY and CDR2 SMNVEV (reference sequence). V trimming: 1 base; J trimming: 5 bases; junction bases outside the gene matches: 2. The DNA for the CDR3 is TGTGCCAGCAGTTTATTAGCGGGGGGCCACAATGAGCAGTTCTTC. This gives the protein CASSLLAGGHNEQFF.

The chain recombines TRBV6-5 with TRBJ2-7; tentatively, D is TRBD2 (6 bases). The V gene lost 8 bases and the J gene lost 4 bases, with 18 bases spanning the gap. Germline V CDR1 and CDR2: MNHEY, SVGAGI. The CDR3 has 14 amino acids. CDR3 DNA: TGTGCCAGCGAAACGGGGGACTCGTTTTACGAGCAGTACTTC. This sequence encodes CASETGDSFYEQYF.

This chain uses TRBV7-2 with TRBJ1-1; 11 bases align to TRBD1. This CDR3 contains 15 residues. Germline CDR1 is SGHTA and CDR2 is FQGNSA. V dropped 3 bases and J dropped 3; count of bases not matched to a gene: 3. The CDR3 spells CASSLDRGRDTEAFF. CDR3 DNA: TGTGCCAGCAGCTTGGACAGGGGGCGCGACACTGAAGCTTTCTTT.

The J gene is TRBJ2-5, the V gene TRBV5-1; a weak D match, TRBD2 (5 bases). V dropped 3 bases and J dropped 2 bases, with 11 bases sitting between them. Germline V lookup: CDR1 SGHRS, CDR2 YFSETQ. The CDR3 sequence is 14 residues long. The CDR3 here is CASSSQGSQETQYF. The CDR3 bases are TGCGCCAGCAGCTCTCAAGGGAGTCAAGAGACCCAGTACTTC. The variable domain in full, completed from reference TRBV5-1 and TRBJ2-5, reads KAGVTQTPRYLIKTRGQQVTLSCSPISGHRSVSWYQQTPGQGLQFLFEYFSETQRNKGNFPGRFSGRQFSNSRSEMNVSTLELGDSALYLCASSSQGSQETQYFGPGTRLLVL.

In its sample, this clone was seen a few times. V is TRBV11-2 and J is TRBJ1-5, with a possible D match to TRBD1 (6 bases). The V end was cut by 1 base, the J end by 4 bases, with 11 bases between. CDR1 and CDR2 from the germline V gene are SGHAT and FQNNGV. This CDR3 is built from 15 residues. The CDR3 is CASSLAGQGNQPQHF. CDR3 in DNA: TGTGCCAGCAGCTTAGCCGGCCAGGGGAATCAGCCCCAGCATTTT.

CDR3 nucleotide sequence: TGTGCCAGAACGGGACAGGGGAAGGTTCGGAACGAGCAGTACTTC. Its translation: CARTGQGKVRNEQYF. The chain couples TRBV2 to TRBJ2-7, with TRBD1 matching over 10 bases. The CDR3 runs 15 residues. Germline assignment: CDR1 SNHLY and CDR2 FYNNEI. Losses at the gene ends were 9 bases for V and 5 bases for J; bases not matched to a gene: 13.

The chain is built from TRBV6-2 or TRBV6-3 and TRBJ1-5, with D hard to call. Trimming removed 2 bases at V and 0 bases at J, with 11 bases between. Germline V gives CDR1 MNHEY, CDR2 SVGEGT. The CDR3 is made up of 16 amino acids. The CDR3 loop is CASSYGRSYSNQPQHF. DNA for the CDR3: TGTGCCAGCAGTTACGGGCGAAGCTATAGCAATCAGCCCCAGCATTTT.

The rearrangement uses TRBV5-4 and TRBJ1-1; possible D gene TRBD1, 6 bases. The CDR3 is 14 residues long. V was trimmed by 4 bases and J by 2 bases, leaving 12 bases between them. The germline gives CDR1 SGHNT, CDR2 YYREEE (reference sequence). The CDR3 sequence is CASSTQGYNTEAFF. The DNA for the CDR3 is TGTGCCAGCAGCACCCAGGGGTACAACACTGAAGCTTTCTTT.

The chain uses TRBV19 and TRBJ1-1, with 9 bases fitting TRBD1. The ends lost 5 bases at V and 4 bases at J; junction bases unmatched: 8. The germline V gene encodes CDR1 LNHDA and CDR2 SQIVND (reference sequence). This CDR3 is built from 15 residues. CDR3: CASSLPGTGSTEAFF. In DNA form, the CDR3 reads TGTGCCAGTAGTCTACCCGGGACAGGGTCCACTGAAGCTTTCTTT.

CDR3 in DNA: TGTGCCAGCAGCTTAGGGCAGGGGCCCATCTACGAGCAGTACTTC. Amino acid sequence: CASSLGQGPIYEQYF. The V gene is TRBV5-4, the J gene TRBJ2-7; D might be TRBD1 (6 bases). CDR3 size: 15 residues. Trimming removed 2 bases from V and 3 bases from J, with 15 bases in between. Germline values: CDR1 SGHNT, CDR2 YYREEE (reference sequence).